This T cell receptor (beta chain) emerged from a study of cytomegalovirus exposure and HLA in healthy donors. This clone was detected only a few times. Its antigen is currently unknown. Use of 60 Vbeta and 13 Jbeta primers characterized the PCR. The data were produced by immunoSEQ multiplex PCR, yet TCRdb's version contains in-frame clones alone and is incomplete. Found here are 150,000 to 200,000 clones, roughly 73% of them singletons; the top ten hold 2.5% to 3.5%. Germline lookup yields CDR1 LNHDA and CDR2 SQIVND (reference sequence). Deletions cut 3 bases from V and 2 bases from J, with 12 bases between. The CDR3 extends over 15 amino acids. Study-wide points: Specificity for CMV antigens was confirmed in vitro for a few of the CMV-associated chains. As immune exposure information, only CMV serostatus was available. Likely technical artifact: a cluster of highly shared sequence variants. A missense DCLRE1C variant was associated with V- and J-gene trimming of TCR beta chains in a later analysis, and an independent cohort replicated the association.

This receptor was obtained from a female donor in good health and CMV-seronegative. Sequencing was done on a sample of PBMCs. The chain couples TRBV19 to TRBJ2-3; D uncertain. The CDR3 reads CASSIGQISTDTQYF. CDR3 coding DNA: TGTGCCAGTAGTATTGGTCAGATTTCCACAGATACGCAGTATTTT.